Listed here are 15 T cell receptor beta chains from one sample, sequenced in a study of blood T cell repertoires in COVID-19. TCRdb keeps only in-frame clones here, not all; method: immunoSEQ multiplex PCR. There are roughly 210,000 clones in the sample; around 86% occur only once, and roughly 7.2% lies in the top ten. Sequencing was performed on PBMCs or T cells enriched from blood (not recorded which). Receptors were obtained from a man aged 25 to 45 in a cohort exposed to, infected with or recovered from COVID-19 (not recorded which).

The chain employs TRBV4-2 and TRBJ2-5, with TRBD1 matching over 10 bases. CDR1 is LGHNA and CDR2 is YNFKEQ in the germline V gene. V trimming: 0 bases; J trimming: 5 bases; junction bases outside the gene matches: 6. This CDR3 spans 16 amino acids. The CDR3 DNA follows: TGTGCCAGCAGCCAAGATGGGACAGGGGATGTGGAGACCCAGTACTTC. Translated, it gives CASSQDGTGDVETQYF.

J is TRBJ2-5 and V is TRBV20-1; TRBD2 agrees at 9 bases. V shed 3 bases, J shed 4 bases, and the junction held 15 bases outside the gene matches. CDR1 DFQATT and CDR2 SNEGSKA come from the germline V gene (reference sequence). The CDR3 has 17 residues. CDR3 sequence (DNA): TGCAGTGCTAGTTGGGCCTATCAACTAGCGGGCCGAGAGACCCAGTACTTC. It is translated as CSASWAYQLAGRETQYF.

The chain has TRBV27 and TRBJ1-2, with 7 bases matching TRBD1. The CDR3 runs 13 residues. J gave up 9 bases and V 6 bases, and 10 bases lay outside the gene matches. Per the germline V gene, CDR1 is MNHEY and CDR2 is SMNVEV (reference sequence). The CDR3 bases are TGTGCCAGCAGGGGCGGGACAGATTACCGCTACACCTTC. As protein: CASRGGTDYRYTF.

The chain is built from TRBV5-1 and TRBJ2-5; a possible D gene is TRBD2 (7 bases). Germline CDR1 SGHRS, CDR2 YFSETQ. Trimming stripped 0 bases from V and 4 bases from J, with 10 bases between. CDR3 length: 14 amino acids. DNA of the CDR3: TGCGCCAGCAGCTTGGCCGGGGGGCGAGAGACCCAGTACTTC. Translated: CASSLAGGRETQYF.

The chain employs TRBV7-6 and TRBJ2-7, with 8 bases lining up with TRBD1. The J segment lost 4 bases and the V segment lost 1 base, leaving 9 bases of the junction unmatched. The CDR3 consists of 16 residues. Germline loops: CDR1 SGHVS, CDR2 FNYEAQ. The CDR3 DNA is TGTGCCAGCAGCTTAGGTGGACAGGGAGTTCTGTACGAGCAGTACTTC. Residues: CASSLGGQGVLYEQYF.

This sequence joins TRBV5-1 and TRBJ1-5; no firm D call. The CDR3 has 15 residues. In germline, CDR1 is SGHRS, CDR2 YFSETQ. Trimming took off 1 base at V and 6 bases at J, with 14 bases between the two ends. The CDR3 region has the DNA TGCGCCAGCAGCTTGTTGAGTGTCGCAATTCAGCCCCAGCATTTT. Translated, it gives CASSLLSVAIQPQHF.

The chain couples TRBV5-6 to TRBJ2-7; 8 positions agree with TRBD1. This CDR3 has 14 amino acids. Germline CDR1 and CDR2: SGHDT and YYEEEE. V dropped 4 bases and J dropped 3; count of bases not matched to a gene: 6. CDR3 residues: CASSQTGAIYEQYF. CDR3 DNA sequence: TGTGCCAGCAGCCAGACAGGGGCAATCTACGAGCAGTACTTC.

CDR3 sequence: CASSQRWGSDNQPQHF. In DNA form, the CDR3 reads TGTGCCAGCAGTCAGCGGTGGGGTTCTGACAATCAGCCCCAGCATTTT. This chain joins TRBV28 and TRBJ1-5; D gene unclear. With 5 bases removed from V and 3 bases from J, the gap between germline ends came to 17 bases. CDR3 size: 16 residues. CDR1 MDHEN and CDR2 SYDVKM come from the germline V gene.

This chain links TRBV13 with TRBJ2-1; no reliable D call. Trimming removed 4 bases from V and 8 bases from J, with 21 bases in between. The CDR3 is made up of 16 amino acids. CDR1 PRHDT and CDR2 FYEKMQ come from the germline V gene (reference sequence). CDR3 DNA sequence: TGTGCCAGCAGCTCTCGCGGTAGCTCGTATTTCGATGAGCAGTTCTTC. This sequence encodes CASSSRGSSYFDEQFF.

J is TRBJ1-4 and V is TRBV7-8, with 8 bases matching TRBD1. J was trimmed by 7 bases and V by 5 bases; bases with no gene match: 6. The CDR3 sequence is 14 residues long. From germline, CDR1 is SGHVS and CDR2 FQNEAQ. CDR3 protein: CASSQGARGEKLFF. CDR3 bases: TGTGCCAGCAGCCAGGGGGCGCGGGGTGAAAAACTGTTTTTT.

The V gene is TRBV6-5, the J gene TRBJ2-1; 9 bases agree with TRBD1. J lost 4 bases, V lost 6 bases, and 4 bases had no gene match. CDR3 size: 14 residues. In germline, CDR1 is MNHEY, CDR2 SVGAGI. CDR3 region: CASSQTGGYNEQFF. DNA for the CDR3: TGTGCCAGCAGCCAGACAGGGGGGTACAATGAGCAGTTCTTC.

This clone was observed once. The rearrangement joins TRBV20-1 to TRBJ2-7; 9 positions agree with TRBD2. The CDR3 consists of 15 residues. Germline values: CDR1 DFQATT, CDR2 SNEGSKA (reference sequence). V lost 3 bases and J lost 6; bases outside the gene matches: 12. CDR3 region: CSASGGRVEIGEQYF. The CDR3 nucleotides read TGCAGTGCTAGTGGCGGGAGGGTAGAAATAGGCGAGCAGTACTTC.

The rearrangement joins TRBV10-3 to TRBJ2-7; 9 nucleotides agree with TRBD1. Germline V CDR1 and CDR2: ENHRY, SYGVKD. V was clipped by 11 bases and J by 4 bases; unmatched bases: 9. This CDR3 contains 13 residues. This CDR3 reads CAVRLGQGYEQYF. The CDR3 nucleotides are TGTGCCGTCCGACTGGGACAGGGTTACGAGCAGTACTTC.

This chain joins TRBV11-2 and TRBJ1-1, with a possible D match to TRBD1 (5 bases). The CDR3 contains 14 residues. Trimming removed 4 bases at V and 5 bases at J, with 14 bases between. The germline V gene has CDR1 SGHAT and CDR2 FQNNGV. CDR3 in DNA: TGTGCCAGCAGCTCCTCAAGTAGGGGAACTGAAGCTTTCTTT. Its translation: CASSSSSRGTEAFF.

V gene TRBV6-5 combines with J gene TRBJ2-3, with D possibly being TRBD1 (5 bases). Germline V gene data show CDR1 as MNHEY and CDR2 as SVGAGI. Trimming stripped 5 bases from V and 5 bases from J, with 14 bases between. The CDR3 length is 14 residues. The CDR3 region is CASSTPRVGDTQYF. CDR3 DNA sequence: TGTGCCAGCAGTACACCCAGGGTCGGAGATACGCAGTATTTT.